This T cell receptor beta chain was obtained from a study of cytomegalovirus exposure and HLA in healthy donors. Study findings and constraints: Previously analyzed data showed that most TCR beta V segments were productive at a frequency of about 87% or about 30%. After further analysis at a later stage, roughly 16,000 TCR beta sequences were associated with HLA alleles at 0.05 false discovery rate. Analyses of presence/absence relied on an assumption of roughly uniform sequencing depth across donors.

CDR3 length equals 15 residues. Germline V gene data show CDR1 as SGHNT and CDR2 as YYREEE (reference sequence). Trimming pared 4 bases from V and 2 bases from J, leaving 15 bases between. Use of 60 Vbeta and 13 Jbeta primers characterized the PCR. The table came from immunoSEQ multiplex PCR; TCRdb's copy has only in-frame clones and leaves some out. The sample yields about 160,000 clones, about three quarters seen once. The table lists this clone with a few counts. The antigen is unknown. The receptor's source is a woman in her forties in good health and CMV-seropositive. Sequencing input: PBMCs. V gene TRBV5-4 combines with J gene TRBJ2-5; the D gene is possibly TRBD2 (5 bases). CDR3 residues: CASSRRPESQETQYF. The CDR3, as DNA: TGTGCCAGCAGCCGGAGGCCTGAGTCTCAAGAGACCCAGTACTTC.